The 9 T cell receptor beta chains below were found in one sample sequenced in a study of blood T cell repertoires in COVID-19. Clones were read by immunoSEQ multiplex PCR, and TCRdb kept only the in-frame ones, dropping some. The table lists some 190,000 clones, 80% of them singletons, with roughly an eighth in the top ten. Source material: PBMCs or T cells enriched from blood (not recorded which). The receptors were gathered from a man aged 55-75 years who had been exposed to COVID-19.

The rearrangement links TRBV5-1 to TRBJ2-1; the D gene is possibly TRBD2 (6 bases). Trimming removed 6 bases from V and 6 bases from J, with 16 bases in between. CDR1 and CDR2 (germline): SGHRS, YFSETQ. CDR3 length equals 14 residues. CDR3 DNA sequence: TGCGCCAGCAACCGGGGAGGTGTGGTCAATGAGCAGTTCTTC. This gives the protein CASNRGGVVNEQFF.

The rearrangement uses TRBV5-4 and TRBJ1-4, with 7 bases that match TRBD1. The V gene end was trimmed by 2 bases and the J gene end by 7 bases; junction bases not matched to a gene: 5. The CDR3 sequence is 14 residues long. In germline, CDR1 is SGHNT, CDR2 YYREEE (reference sequence). The CDR3 reads CASSLQGQGEKLFF. The CDR3 nucleotides read TGTGCCAGCAGCTTACAGGGGCAGGGTGAAAAACTGTTTTTT.

The rearrangement links TRBV3-1 (or the pseudogene TRBV3-2) to TRBJ2-7; D possibly corresponds to TRBD1 (6 bases). Trimming removed 4 bases from V and 0 bases from J, with 13 bases in between. Germline V lookup: CDR1 LGHDT, CDR2 YNNKEL (reference sequence). The CDR3 extends over 15 amino acids. CDR3 in amino acids: CASSLYRASSYEQYF. CDR3 DNA sequence: TGTGCCAGCAGCCTATACAGGGCGTCCTCCTACGAGCAGTACTTC.

The rearrangement joins TRBV19 to TRBJ1-5; TRBD1 matches 7 bases. Germline assignment: CDR1 LNHDA and CDR2 SQIVND (reference sequence). V was clipped by 1 base and J by 0 bases; unmatched bases: 18. The length of the CDR3 is 21 residues. The CDR3 sequence: CASSIATSTGSQTHSNQPQHF. CDR3 DNA sequence: TGTGCCAGTAGTATAGCCACCTCGACAGGGTCCCAAACTCATAGCAATCAGCCCCAGCATTTT.

V gene TRBV3-1 (or the pseudogene TRBV3-2) combines with J gene TRBJ1-1; perhaps TRBD1 as D (5 bases). V lost 8 bases to trimming and J lost 10 bases, with 14 bases between them. CDR3 length equals 11 residues. Germline V CDR1 and CDR2: LGHDT, YNNKEL (reference sequence). This chain's CDR3 is CASRTGIAAFF. CDR3 bases: TGTGCCAGCCGCACAGGTATCGCAGCTTTCTTT.

The chain recombines TRBV7-6 with TRBJ2-1, with 10 bases fitting TRBD2. J lost 0 bases, V lost 5 bases, and 10 bases had no gene match. The CDR3 is made up of 18 amino acids. Germline CDR1 is SGHVS and CDR2 is FNYEAQ. This CDR3 reads CASSPGLATPSSYNEQFF. The CDR3 DNA follows: TGTGCCAGCAGCCCGGGACTAGCGACCCCGAGCTCCTACAATGAGCAGTTCTTC.

This clone was recorded a few times. The chain carries TRBV12-5 and TRBJ1-2; 7 bases match TRBD1. This CDR3 contains 15 residues. The germline gives CDR1 LGHNT, CDR2 FRNRAP. V lost 1 base to trimming and J lost 4 bases; unmatched junction nucleotides: 6. The CDR3 nucleotides read TGTGCTAGTGGTTTGGGACAGGGAGGAAGCTATGGCTACACCTTC. This codes for CASGLGQGGSYGYTF.

The CDR3 DNA reads TGTGCCATCAGTGAGTCGGCCGCTGCAGATACGCAGTATTTT. This sequence encodes CAISESAAADTQYF. The chain employs TRBV10-3 and TRBJ2-3; no clear D. Looked up from germline, CDR1 is ENHRY and CDR2 is SYGVKD. V gave up 0 bases and J gave up 4 bases, with 8 bases separating them. The CDR3 consists of 14 residues.

CDR3 in DNA: TGTGCCACCAGTGATTCGATCTTAGGACAGGGACGCTACAATGAGCAGTTCTTC. The encoded protein is CATSDSILGQGRYNEQFF. The chain carries TRBV24-1 and TRBJ2-1; the match to TRBD1 covers 8 bases. The CDR3 has 18 residues. Germline V CDR1 and CDR2: KGHDR, SFDVKD. After removal of 2 bases from V and 3 bases from J, the junction contained 11 bases not matched to a gene.